The TCR beta chain described here comes from a study of T cells in Graves' hyperthyroidism and ophthalmopathy (dated by TCRdb to 2018 to 2020). Looking at the study overall: Peripheral blood was sampled at the time of initial diagnosis, prior to any treatment. To identify TCR V-J signatures that set the groups apart, the researchers used a discovery cohort of roughly 100 patients, made up of around 40 with Graves' ophthalmopathy and 57 with stable Graves' hyperthyroidism. Whether ophthalmopathy could be predicted prospectively was tested in an independent validation cohort made up of fewer than 20 hyperthyroidism patients plus 17 patients who later progressed to ophthalmopathy. The 90 to 100 discovery patients were randomly divided into training and test sets at a 7:3 ratio. In addition, the study compared T-cell repertoires in thyroid tissue and in blood from five or six Graves' hyperthyroidism patients. After sampling, hyperthyroidism patients received methimazole starting at 30 mg daily, and ophthalmopathy patients received high-dose intravenous methylprednisolone. TCR Vbeta CDR3 sequencing of around 130 peripheral blood samples (43 ophthalmopathy, about 80 hyperthyroidism and around 17 progressor patients) is reported in the paper.

Paper-wide results and their limitations: Sample size was not statistically predetermined, and blinding of investigators to group allocation was not performed. In validation, progression to ophthalmopathy was predicted by the model with 70% to 71% sensitivity and approximately 78% specificity, a median of approximately 7.1 months before onset. In cross-validation, a model built on a 13 V-J signature told ophthalmopathy apart from stable hyperthyroidism with under 90% sensitivity and roughly 81% specificity, and in testing the same model reached 80%/75%. Most expanded thyroid clonotypes (frequency above 0.001) were also detected in blood, suggesting blood repertoires may reflect thyroid immune responses.

There are many counts of this clonotype. Its cognate antigen has yet to be identified. Nothing much larger sits one base from this clone, and base qualities are not available. The TCR beta CDR3 regions were amplified from the RNA transcripts. The TCR CDR3 was subjected to a first round of RT-PCR using the HTBI primer set and the Qiagen OneStep RT-PCR kit. Libraries were constructed in a second round of multiplex PCR, after which size selection and purification were performed. Libraries were sequenced paired-end with 100 bp reads on an Illumina HiSeq2000. As for how the authors treated the data: SOAPnuke was used to process the raw data, with reads discarded if the reads contained adapters or uncalled bases, had a mean Phred below 15, or lacked an exact constant-primer or identifier match. High-quality paired reads were merged with COPE v1.2.5, and unique nucleotide sequences were defined as clonotypes. MiTCR v1.1 was used to align the clonotypes against IMGT TRBV, TRBD and TRBJ reference segments. The analysis included only V-J combinations with a frequency above 0.0001, which together covered 99% to 99.2% of the repertoires. The TCS score was defined as F50 (clonal expansion) divided by E x V (chaos), with BLOSUM62-based TCRdist calculated between CDR3 peptides within each V-J. Welch's t-statistics and random forest reduced 514 V-J features to some 14, which were used in a naive Bayes classifier (R e1071). Using fastp trimming at Q25 and MiXCR clonotype assembly, TCRdb reanalyzed the public sequencing data and kept in-frame beta chains. Rows merge per CDR3 protein into single entries with the most common DNA and genes. These V and J calls rely on TCRdb rather than the paper's analysis. Present in this sample are over 350,000 distinct CDR3 sequences, about 14% of which were seen just once. Jointly, the top ten make up around 27% of the sample.

Ophthalmopathy patients had moderately to severely active disease, Clinical Activity Score of at least 3, NOSPECS grade of at least 4, and duration under 3 months. Any patient with an uncontrolled infection, another autoimmune disease, pregnancy or lactation was excluded. Diagnoses were based on clinical symptoms, serum thyroxine and TRAb, thyroid ultrasound and orbital computed tomography. PBMCs were isolated from roughly 10 ml of fresh peripheral blood by Ficoll-Paque density gradient centrifugation. Trizol reagent was used to extract total RNA, and RNA quality was then checked on an Agilent 2100 Bioanalyzer. According to the germline V gene (reference sequence), CDR1 reads PRHDT and CDR2 reads FYEKMQ. Taken from cysteine to phenylalanine, the CDR3 has 13 residues. Only the CDR3 part of the read is kept: 39 bases, read in frame from the first base. A distance of 8 bases separates the germline ends of V and J, which lose 5 bases and 2 bases respectively.

This clonotype was sampled from a man aged 50 to 59 with Graves' ophthalmopathy. Sequencing was performed on blood. The V and J segments used are TRBV13 and TRBJ2-3; no D gene can be assigned with confidence. The nucleotide sequence reads as follows: TGTGCCAGCAGCCCCACTGCCACAGATACGCAGTATTTT. This is translated as CASSPTATDTQYF.